These 17 T cell receptor beta chains came from one sample sequenced in a study of Graves' ophthalmopathy and Graves' hyperthyroidism. RNA transcripts were the template, and TCR beta CDR3 regions were amplified from them. Second-round multiplex PCR came after first-round RT-PCR with HTBI primers. TCRdb analysed the multiplex PCR reads with MiXCR anew, one entry per CDR3 protein. The table lists 650,000 to 800,000 distinct CDR3 sequences, about 40% of them singletons. Sequenced: peripheral blood. The source is an adult man with Graves' ophthalmopathy.

To note about this clonotype: This may be a read error: a much more frequent sequence differs by one nucleotide. This chain joins TRBV7-8 and TRBJ2-2, with a weak D call TRBD2 (5 bases). The CDR3 consists of 15 residues. CDR1 SGHVS and CDR2 FQNEAQ come from the germline V gene. The CDR3 protein is CASSLPGGRTGELVF. The CDR3 DNA is TGTGCCAGCAGCTTACCCGGAGGTCGGACCGGGGAGCTGGTTTTT.

This clonotype has a count of ten or more. The rearrangement uses TRBV19 and TRBJ2-7; 11 nucleotides match TRBD1. There are 16 residues in the CDR3. Germline CDR1 reads LNHDA; CDR2 reads SQIVND (reference sequence). Unmatched junction bases numbered 10, after V lost 4 bases and J lost 5 bases. This chain's CDR3 is CASSKRGTGGRNEQYF. CDR3 nucleotide sequence: TGTGCCAGTAGTAAGAGGGGGACAGGGGGACGTAACGAGCAGTACTTC.

The chain couples TRBV24-1 to TRBJ2-5; 12 nucleotides align to TRBD2. This CDR3 is built from 15 residues. Per germline, CDR1 KGHDR and CDR2 SFDVKD. The J segment lost 8 bases and the V segment lost 5 bases, leaving 8 bases of the junction unmatched. The CDR3: CATSATSGSLSTQYF. For the CDR3, the DNA is TGTGCCACCAGTGCGACTAGCGGGAGTCTAAGTACCCAGTACTTC.

This clonotype appeared a few times. This CDR3 is CASRVQGRSNYGYTF. The CDR3 region has the DNA TGTGCCAGCAGAGTACAGGGGCGTAGCAACTATGGCTACACCTTC. The J gene is TRBJ1-2, the V gene TRBV6-5; TRBD1 matches 7 bases. Germline V gene sequence: CDR1 MNHEY, CDR2 SVGAGI. Losses at the gene ends were 6 bases for V and 2 bases for J; bases not matched to a gene: 9. The CDR3 runs 15 residues.

This clonotype was detected only a few times. The genes are TRBV7-2 and TRBJ2-7; D may be TRBD2 (7 bases). V was pared by 3 bases and J by 3 bases, with 15 bases between. CDR1 and CDR2 from the germline V gene are SGHTA and FQGNSA. The CDR3 is 15 residues long. The CDR3 here is CASSFKGGGLYEQYF. The CDR3 DNA reads as TGTGCCAGCAGCTTCAAGGGGGGGGGGCTCTACGAGCAGTACTTC.

This clonotype was recorded many times. The CDR3 DNA sequence: TGTGCCAGCAGCCTGACGGGACAGGGAGTCGCTCGTGGAAACACCATATATTTT. Its translation is CASSLTGQGVARGNTIYF. J is TRBJ1-3 and V is TRBV7-9, with 9 bases matching TRBD1. The length of the CDR3 is 18 residues. Germline V gene lookup returns CDR1 SEHNR and CDR2 FQNEAQ (reference sequence). With V trimmed by 5 bases and J by 3 bases, 14 bases remained unmatched.

A few counts support this clonotype. The V call is TRBV5-8, the J call TRBJ2-7, with D unresolved. The germline gives CDR1 SGHTS, CDR2 YDEGEE. The CDR3 has 13 amino acids. Trimming removed 4 bases from V and 1 base from J, with 9 bases in between. The CDR3 loop is CASSRTWSYEQYF. The CDR3 bases are TGTGCCAGCAGCAGGACGTGGTCCTACGAGCAGTACTTC.

The rearrangement links TRBV7-9 to TRBJ1-2; D call uncertain. Germline CDR1 and CDR2: SEHNR and FQNEAQ (reference sequence). The CDR3 has 12 residues. Trimming stripped 1 base from V and 7 bases from J, with 7 bases between. In DNA, the CDR3 is TGTGCCAGCAGCTTAGGGGATGCTGGCTACACCTTC. This encodes CASSLGDAGYTF.

Note on this clonotype: At one of its ends the junction is not consistent with the germline gene, which may arise from a read error. The rearrangement uses TRBV29-1 and TRBJ2-7; 7 nucleotides match TRBD1. The CDR3 consists of 13 residues. From germline, CDR1 is SQVTM and CDR2 ANQGSEA. The CDR3 DNA sequence: TGTGCCTGGAGTGCGACAGGGTCGAGCGAGCAGTACTTC. Translating it yields CAWSATGSSEQYF.

This clonotype was detected only a few times. CDR3 sequence reads: CASSVGGGRSDTQYF. DNA for the CDR3: TGTGCCAGCAGCGTTGGAGGCGGGAGGTCAGATACGCAGTATTTT. This chain connects TRBV9 to TRBJ2-3; 8 positions match TRBD2. V trimming: 2 bases; J trimming: 4 bases; junction bases outside the gene matches: 6. There are 15 residues in the CDR3. Germline CDR1 is SGDLS and CDR2 is YYNGEE. Complete variable domain (other parts from reference TRBV9 and TRBJ2-3): DSGVTQTPKHLITATGQRVTLRCSPRSGDLSVYWYQQSLDQGLQFLIQYYNGEERAKGNILERFSAQQFPDLHSELNLSSLELGDSALYFCASSVGGGRSDTQYFGPGTRLTVL.

This clonotype was counted only a few times. J is TRBJ2-5 and V is TRBV9; tentatively, D is TRBD2 (6 bases). CDR3 length: 17 residues. V lost 0 bases and J lost 5, with 20 bases in between. Germline CDR1 is SGDLS and CDR2 is YYNGEE. CDR3 residues: CASSVGDRAGVGETQYF. CDR3 DNA sequence: TGTGCCAGCAGCGTAGGGGATAGAGCGGGTGTAGGGGAGACCCAGTACTTC.

This clonotype has at least ten counts. The rearrangement joins TRBV2 to TRBJ2-5; 7 positions match TRBD1. V shed 0 bases, J shed 5 bases, and the junction held 9 bases outside the gene matches. Germline V gene sequence: CDR1 SNHLY, CDR2 FYNNEI. The CDR3 has 16 residues. The CDR3 is CASSEAQGDQAETQYF. CDR3 DNA: TGTGCCAGCAGTGAAGCGCAGGGGGACCAGGCGGAGACCCAGTACTTC.

The J gene is TRBJ1-4, the V gene TRBV12-3 or TRBV12-4; no clear D gene. This CDR3 has 14 residues. Trimming removed 6 bases from V and 6 bases from J, with 14 bases in between. CDR3 nucleotide sequence: TGTGCCAGCAGCCATAGAGTGGGATATGAAAAACTGTTTTTT. Translation gives CASSHRVGYEKLFF.

The chain joins TRBV4-1 to TRBJ1-1, with a weak D call TRBD1 (6 bases). Trimming left V 4 bases short and J 1 base short, with 16 bases between. The CDR3 length is 16 residues. Germline CDR1 and CDR2: MGHRA and YSYEKL. For the CDR3, the DNA is TGCGCCAGCAGCCGCTTATTACAGGGAAGGAACACTGAAGCTTTCTTT. Its protein product is CASSRLLQGRNTEAFF.

This clonotype was counted many times. The chain carries TRBV24-1 and TRBJ2-5; 11 bases agree with TRBD2. With 5 bases clipped from V and 3 bases from J, the junction kept 4 bases outside the gene matches. Per the germline V gene, CDR1 is KGHDR and CDR2 is SFDVKD. The CDR3 covers 15 residues. The CDR3 protein is CATSAGGLAEETQYF. CDR3 sequence (DNA): TGTGCCACCAGTGCCGGGGGACTAGCGGAAGAGACCCAGTACTTC.

This clonotype was observed many times. This chain connects TRBV7-9 to TRBJ1-3; D call uncertain. Germline V lookup: CDR1 SEHNR, CDR2 FQNEAQ (reference sequence). The CDR3 is 12 amino acids. Trimming stripped 5 bases from V and 6 bases from J, with 8 bases between. The CDR3 DNA follows: TGTGCCAGCAGCCTGAGGGTAAACACCATATATTTT. This encodes CASSLRVNTIYF.

At least ten counts were recorded for this clonotype. The chain links TRBV7-9 to TRBJ2-5, with unresolved D. The germline gives CDR1 SEHNR, CDR2 FQNEAQ (reference sequence). The CDR3 totals 14 residues. The V and J ends lost 1 base and 1 base respectively, with 7 bases between them. The chain's CDR3 is CASSLVGLQETQYF. CDR3 coding DNA: TGTGCCAGCAGCTTAGTCGGGCTCCAAGAGACCCAGTACTTC. Combining the CDR3 with reference TRBV7-9 and TRBJ2-5 gives the whole variable domain DTGVSQNPRHKITKRGQNVTFRCDPISEHNRLYWYRQTLGQGPEFLTYFQNEAQLEKSRLLSDRFSAERPKGSFSTLEIQRTEQGDSAMYLCASSLVGLQETQYFGPGTRLLVL.